This is a list of T cell receptor beta chains from one sample in a study of T cell repertoires in MIS-A myocarditis. Only in-frame clones appear in the TCRdb table, and some are missing; sequencing was by immunoSEQ multiplex PCR. The sample includes roughly 15,000 clones, around 70% of them seen just once. Source material: left ventricle heart tissue obtained at autopsy. These receptors were taken from a man between 18 and 35 years old with fulminant myocarditis from multisystem inflammatory syndrome in adults (MIS-A) after COVID-19. Each CDR3 is given with its conserved first and last residue. A D gene is named only where the DNA matches it firmly. Size is omitted from some rows. Given values are once, few, many or a class for expanded clones.

clone_size	cdr3_length	v_call	j_call	d_call	cdr3_nt	cdr3_aa
few	15	TRBV28	TRBJ2-3	.	TGTGCCAGCAGTTTGGTGGCATTCACTACAGATACGCAGTATTTT	CASSLVAFTTDTQYF
.	13	TRBV11-2	TRBJ2-5	.	TGTGCCAGCAGCCCCTCAGGAGGCGAGACCCAGTACTTC	CASSPSGGETQYF
few	17	TRBV5-1	TRBJ1-2	TRBD1	TGCGCCAGCAACAGCCAGACGGCCGGGACAGGGGCCTATGGCTACACCTTC	CASNSQTAGTGAYGYTF
once	18	TRBV11-2	TRBJ2-5	TRBD2	TGTGCCAGCAGCCCCGATCCTCCGGGACTAGCATCATGGGAGACCCAGTACTTC	CASSPDPPGLASWETQYF
once	15	TRBV9	TRBJ2-3	.	TGTGCCAGCAGCGTCTCAGTCAGGGGTACAGATACGCAGTATTTT	CASSVSVRGTDTQYF
once	16	TRBV15	TRBJ2-3	.	TGTGCCACCAGCAGATTTACAGGACTGAGCACAGATACGCAGTATTTT	CATSRFTGLSTDTQYF
.	14	TRBV6-5	TRBJ2-2	.	TGTGCCAGCACTACAGGGATCAACACCGGGGAGCTGTTTTTT	CASTTGINTGELFF
.	15	TRBV5-6	TRBJ1-5	.	TGTGCCAGCAGCTTTTTGGGAGACGGCAATCAGCCCCAGCATTTT	CASSFLGDGNQPQHF
.	13	TRBV5-6	TRBJ1-1	.	TGTGCCAGCAGCTACACAATCGTCACTGAAGCTTTCTTT	CASSYTIVTEAFF
.	13	TRBV28	TRBJ1-1	.	TGTGCCAGCAGTTTGCCGATTCTCACTGAAGCTTTCTTT	CASSLPILTEAFF
once	14	TRBV2	TRBJ2-1	TRBD2	TGTGCCAGTTCTCTAGCGGGAGTTAACAATGAGCAGTTCTTC	CASSLAGVNNEQFF
.	14	TRBV7-2	TRBJ1-1	.	TGTGCCAGCAGCTTAGGTGCATTGAACACTGAAGCTTTCTTT	CASSLGALNTEAFF
once	15	TRBV7-2	TRBJ2-7	.	TGTGCCAGCAGCCTGGCGGGGGCAGTTTCCTACGAGCAGTACTTC	CASSLAGAVSYEQYF
.	13	TRBV12-3/TRBV12-4	TRBJ2-5	.	TGTGCCAGCAGTTTGGAAACGGGAGAGACCCAGTACTTC	CASSLETGETQYF
.	13	TRBV5-8	TRBJ2-3	.	TGTGCCGGCCAGGGACAACCTTCAGATACGCAGTATTTT	CAGQGQPSDTQYF
.	14	TRBV11-3	TRBJ1-3	TRBD1	TGTGCCAGCGAAAACAGGGGCTCTGGAAACACCATATATTTT	CASENRGSGNTIYF
.	14	TRBV2	TRBJ2-2	TRBD1	TGTGCCAGCGAGGGGACAGGGAATACCGGGGAGCTGTTTTTT	CASEGTGNTGELFF
.	14	TRBV7-2	TRBJ2-7	TRBD1	TGTGCCAGCAGCTTGGACAGGGGTTCGGGAGAGCAGTACTTC	CASSLDRGSGEQYF
.	17	TRBV4-3	TRBJ2-1	TRBD2	TGCGCCAGCAGCTCCCAGATTACTAGCGGGGGGGCCTATGAGCAGTTCTTC	CASSSQITSGGAYEQFF
.	17	TRBV28	TRBJ2-5	TRBD1	TGTGCCAGCAGTTTAAGCCGGGACAGGGGTTTCCAAGAGACCCAGTACTTC	CASSLSRDRGFQETQYF
.	14	TRBV27	TRBJ1-5	.	TGTGCCAGCAGTTTGAGGCAGGGAAACCAGCCCCAGCATTTT	CASSLRQGNQPQHF
few	11	TRBV4-3	TRBJ2-1	.	TGCGCCAGCAGCCTCTGGTGTGAGCAGTTCTTC	CASSLWCEQFF
.	14	TRBV6-5	TRBJ2-1	TRBD2	TGTGCCAGCAGTTTAGGACTAGCGGGGGGTGAGCAGTTCTTC	CASSLGLAGGEQFF
once	16	TRBV19	TRBJ1-3	TRBD1	TGTGCCAGTAGTCCTTGGGACAGGTTCTCTGGAAACACCATATATTTT	CASSPWDRFSGNTIYF
.	14	TRBV6-5	TRBJ2-2	.	TGTGCCAGCAGCCCAATCACAGCAAAATTAGGCCGGTTTTTT	CASSPITAKLGRFF
.	15	TRBV2	TRBJ1-5	.	TGTGCCAGCGACGAGCAGGGGAGGGTAGGCCAGCCCCAGCATTTT	CASDEQGRVGQPQHF
few	11	TRBV23-1	TRBJ1-2	.	TGCGCCAGCAGTCACCTTATTCGCTACACCTTC	CASSHLIRYTF
.	15	TRBV30	TRBJ2-1	.	TGTGCCTGGGACCTGGGATTAAGCTCCTACAATGAGCAGTTCTTC	CAWDLGLSSYNEQFF
.	15	TRBV6-5	TRBJ1-5	.	TGTGCCAGCAAAAGTATGGGGGTTGGCAATCAGCCCCAGCATTTT	CASKSMGVGNQPQHF
.	13	TRBV29-1	TRBJ2-7	.	TGCAGCGTTGCAGACCCAAGGTCCTACGAGCAGTACTTC	CSVADPRSYEQYF
.	14	TRBV7-9	TRBJ1-2	.	TGTGCCAGCAGCTTAGTAGAGGAGAACTATGGCTACACCTTC	CASSLVEENYGYTF
.	11	TRBV6-6	TRBJ1-2	.	TGTGCCAGCATGACAGAGTATGGCTACACCTTC	CASMTEYGYTF
.	13	TRBV11-2	TRBJ2-1	TRBD2	TGTGCCAGCAGCTTAGATCGGAGCGGGGGGCACCTCTTC	CASSLDRSGGHLF
.	11	TRBV9	TRBJ1-2	.	TGTGCCAGCAGCGACGACAGTGGCTACACCTTC	CASSDDSGYTF
.	15	TRBV11-2	TRBJ1-3	.	TGTGCCAGCAGCTTAGACCGACCCTCTGGAAACACCATATATTTT	CASSLDRPSGNTIYF
few	13	TRBV19	TRBJ1-1	.	TGTGCCAGCGCATGGGGGGTTGACACTGAAGCTTTCTTT	CASAWGVDTEAFF
.	14	TRBV5-6	TRBJ1-1	.	TGTGCCAGCAGTCCCCAGGGGATGAACACTGAAGCTTTCTTT	CASSPQGMNTEAFF
.	15	TRBV19	TRBJ1-5	.	TGTGCCAGTAGGGCGGGCGGACCTAGTGGGAGGCCCCAGCATTTT	CASRAGGPSGRPQHF
.	13	TRBV5-1	TRBJ1-3	TRBD1	TGCGCCAGCAGCCTGGGACAGGGAAACACCATATATTTT	CASSLGQGNTIYF
.	16	TRBV19	TRBJ2-1	.	TGTGCCAGTAGTCTAGAGGGGAGGAGCTCCTACAATGAGCAGTTCTTC	CASSLEGRSSYNEQFF
.	13	TRBV6-5	TRBJ2-3	TRBD2	TGTGCCAGCAGGGGACTAGTTTCAGATACGCAGTATTTT	CASRGLVSDTQYF
.	15	TRBV29-1	TRBJ2-5	.	TGCAGCGTTGTACCGGGGATCGGGTGGCAAGAGAACCAGTACTTC	CSVVPGIGWQENQYF
once	16	TRBV19	TRBJ1-2	.	TGTGCCAGTAGTATAAGATGGGTTGGGGCAACGGATGGCTACACCTTC	CASSIRWVGATDGYTF
few	13	TRBV10-3	TRBJ1-5	.	TGTGCCATGAGCGACAAGGGGGGACAGCCCCAGCATTTT	CAMSDKGGQPQHF
once	11	TRBV20-1	TRBJ2-4	.	TGCAGTGCTAGTTGGGGGAACATTCAGTACTTC	CSASWGNIQYF
.	11	TRBV29-1	TRBJ2-7	.	TGCAGCCCCGGGACACGGTACGAGCAGTACTTC	CSPGTRYEQYF
.	17	TRBV6-7	TRBJ1-5	.	TGTGCCAGCGAAGATCGTCGGGCGAGGATAAGCAATCAGCCCCAGCATTTT	CASEDRRARISNQPQHF
.	13	TRBV12-3/TRBV12-4	TRBJ2-3	.	TGTGCCAGCAGTTTCCTCCTCACAGATACGCAGTATTTT	CASSFLLTDTQYF
.	16	TRBV27	TRBJ2-7	TRBD2	TGTGCCAGCAGTTCTTCAGCCGGGACTAGTTGGTACGAGCAGTACTTC	CASSSSAGTSWYEQYF
.	14	TRBV28	TRBJ1-1	.	TGTGCCAGCAGTTTAGGGGCCAGGATTAATGAAGCTTTCTTT	CASSLGARINEAFF
.	11	TRBV30	TRBJ1-6	.	TGTGCCTGGAATAGGGGCCCACCCCTCCACTTT	CAWNRGPPLHF
.	12	TRBV6-5	TRBJ1-2	.	TGTGCCAGCAGTTACGCCGATGGTGGCTACACCTTC	CASSYADGGYTF
.	15	TRBV19	TRBJ1-5	TRBD1	TGTGCCAGTAACCCTACAGGGGGCGGGGGTCAGCCCCAGCATTTT	CASNPTGGGGQPQHF